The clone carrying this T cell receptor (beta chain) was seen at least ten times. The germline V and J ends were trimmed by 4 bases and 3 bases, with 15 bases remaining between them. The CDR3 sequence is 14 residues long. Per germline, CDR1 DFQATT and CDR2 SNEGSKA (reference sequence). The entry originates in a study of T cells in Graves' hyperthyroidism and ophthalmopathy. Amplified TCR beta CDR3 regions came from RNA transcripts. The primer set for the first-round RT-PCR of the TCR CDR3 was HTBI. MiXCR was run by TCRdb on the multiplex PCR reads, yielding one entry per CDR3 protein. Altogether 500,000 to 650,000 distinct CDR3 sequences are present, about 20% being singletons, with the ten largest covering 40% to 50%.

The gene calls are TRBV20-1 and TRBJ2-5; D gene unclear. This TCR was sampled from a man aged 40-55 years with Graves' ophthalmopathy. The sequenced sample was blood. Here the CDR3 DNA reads TGCAGTGCTATTGACTGGACCCGAAAAGAGACCCAGTACTTC. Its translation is CSAIDWTRKETQYF.